This T cell receptor beta chain was sequenced during a study of blood T cells in healthy people across ages (dated by TCRdb to about 2015). About the full investigation: Template switching captured roughly one uniquely barcoded TCR beta cDNA molecule per two T cells in model experiments. To track age-related changes in TCR beta repertoire diversity, the study relied on deep sequencing normalized with unique cDNA molecular identifiers. Donors were grouped into four age groups: young (average 16 years), middle-aged (39), aged (around 60) and long-lived (about 89). To avoid experimental bias, donors of different ages were distributed randomly across sequencing lanes. Two additional independent replicas of 1 million unique cDNA reads from the same blood draw were analyzed for two donors (one aged 18 to 29 and one aged 80 or older).

Libraries were built with 5' RACE. The run used an Illumina HiSeq 2500. A second PCR of roughly 7 to 12 cycles was run with a J-beta primer mix and a sample-barcoded 5' primer. A template-switch 5' adaptor carrying 12 random nucleotides introduced a unique molecular identifier onto each TCR beta cDNA molecule. At least 2.5 million CDR3-containing paired-end reads were obtained from each sample. The Mint cDNA synthesis kit, primed by a TRBC-specific oligonucleotide, was used to synthesize first-strand cDNA from all RNA. All cDNA was treated with uracil-DNA glycosylase and then went through a first 18-cycle PCR with the universal primers M1SS and BC2_uni_R. The study's processing was this. Each sample was normalized by randomly selecting 1 million high-quality reads, each carrying a distinct molecular identifier. Reads with shared molecular identifiers were discarded instead of being binned into consensus sequences. CDR3 identification, clonotype clustering and error correction used MiTCR with a Q25 quality threshold and the strictest error-elimination algorithm. A nonparametric unseen species model with Euler transformation was used to estimate lower-bound total TCR beta diversity. TCRdb itself trimmed the public reads at Q25 with fastp, ran MiXCR and retained productive beta chains. For every CDR3 protein sequence, its rows merge into one entry that carries the most common genes and DNA. The authors' filters were not applied to this entry. The sample table shows fewer than 750,000 distinct CDR3 sequences, and around 48% are seen once. Clones ranked in the top ten supply around 23% of the sample.

The CDR1 and CDR2 encoded by the germline V gene (reference sequence) are SGHKS and YYEKEE. Deletion took 5 bases off V and 4 bases off J, with a span of 21 bases between the germline ends. The CDR3 spans 16 residues, from the cysteine through the phenylalanine. The retained sequence is limited to the CDR3, 48 bases, with the frame set at the first base. Regarding this clonotype: The antigen this receptor binds is unknown. Qualities for individual bases were not recorded, and no much larger clone is one base off.

On the study overall, not on this receptor specifically: Compared with the aged group, the long-lived group had more naive CD4+ T cells, fewer expanded clones and increased TCR diversity, a pattern suggesting age selection. The CMV infection status of donors was not known, potentially confounding age-related changes in expanded clonotypes. Bulk unsorted PBMC profiling prevented conclusive comparison of naive and antigen-experienced compartments. Estimates of total diversity based on one million sequenced T cells were considered lower bounds and underestimates. Observed TCR beta diversity correlated strongly with the percentage of naive T cells measured by flow cytometry. As age increased, observed TCR beta diversity per million T cells dropped in a roughly linear way, and a significant reduction was already evident by age about 40.

Donors were around 37 systemically healthy Caucasian individuals from Russia aged roughly 6 to 95 years. Roughly 9.5 milliliters of peripheral blood were drawn from each donor into EDTA-treated Vacutainer tubes. Ficoll-Paque density-gradient centrifugation was used to isolate PBMCs, with at least 6 million per sample. Total RNA was extracted from PBMCs with Trizol reagent, with at least 5 micrograms obtained per sample. The percentages of naive CD45RAhigh/CD27high T cells were determined by flow cytometry on a PBMC aliquot from every donor. The clonotype was recovered from an older man in good health. Recombination joined TRBV5-5 with TRBJ2-5; tentative D gene TRBD2, with 5 bases matching. Input material: blood. DNA sequence: TGTGCCAGCAGTAGCCGGGATCTCGGGGTGACAGAGACCCAGTACTTC. The encoded protein is CASSSRDLGVTETQYF.